These 21 T cell receptor beta chains were all obtained from the same sample, sequenced in a study of T cell responses to AZD1222 COVID-19 vaccine. Measured with immunoSEQ multiplex PCR; TCRdb has only the in-frame clones, and not every one. Counted here are some 170,000 clones, approximately 90% occurring once; the ten biggest clones make up about 4.1%. The sequenced sample was peripheral blood, obtained 28 days after the second dose of the MenACWY control vaccine. Receptors were obtained from an adult who received the MenACWY meningococcal vaccine as a control.

The J gene is TRBJ2-3, the V gene TRBV5-1; TRBD2 agrees at 7 bases. The germline V gene has CDR1 SGHRS and CDR2 YFSETQ. This CDR3 has 16 residues. V lost 0 bases to trimming and J lost 2 bases; unmatched junction nucleotides: 6. As DNA, the CDR3 is TGCGCCAGCAGCTTGGGGGCTAGCGGACACACAGATACGCAGTATTTT. Its protein is CASSLGASGHTDTQYF.

This rearrangement joins TRBV29-1 to TRBJ2-7, with 11 positions matching TRBD1. With 6 bases clipped from V and 5 bases from J, the junction kept 18 bases outside the gene matches. The germline gives CDR1 SQVTM, CDR2 ANQGSEA. The CDR3 is made up of 17 amino acids. Here the CDR3 reads CSVLRTGGSGGWNEQYF. In DNA, the CDR3 is TGCAGCGTGCTTCGGACAGGGGGCTCCGGAGGTTGGAACGAGCAGTACTTC.

The chain is built from TRBV7-8 and TRBJ1-1; D not resolved. The germline V gene encodes CDR1 SGHVS and CDR2 FQNEAQ. The length of the CDR3 is 10 residues. Trimming removed 5 bases from V and 9 bases from J, with 7 bases in between. The CDR3 DNA sequence: TGTGCCAGCAGCCTGAGACAAGCTTTCTTT. Amino acid sequence: CASSLRQAFF.

The chain recombines TRBV19 with TRBJ2-7; tentatively, D is TRBD2 (6 bases). The V end was cut by 3 bases, the J end by 6 bases, with 18 bases between. This CDR3 contains 15 residues. Germline-derived CDR1 and CDR2 are LNHDA and SQIVND (reference sequence). The CDR3 sequence: CASSISRDFLREQYF. CDR3 DNA: TGTGCCAGTAGTATCTCCCGGGACTTCCTTCGCGAGCAGTACTTC.

The V and J genes are TRBV29-1 and TRBJ1-1; unclear D gene. This CDR3 has 13 amino acids. Germline loops: CDR1 SQVTM, CDR2 ANQGSEA. V dropped 5 bases and J dropped 1 base, with 11 bases sitting between them. CDR3 coding DNA: TGCAGCGTTTCTTTGGAACCGAACACTGAAGCTTTCTTT. Its protein product is CSVSLEPNTEAFF.

In this sample, this clone turned up once. The chain has TRBV5-6 and TRBJ1-2; TRBD1 might be the D (5 bases). The CDR3 has 14 residues. Trimming cost V 1 base and J 2 bases, with 9 bases left between them. CDR1 is SGHDT and CDR2 is YYEEEE in the germline V gene. The CDR3 nucleotides read TGTGCCAGCAGCTTGTTTTCAGGGAACTATGGCTACACCTTC. It codes for CASSLFSGNYGYTF.

The chain's CDR3 is CASSILPDAPYEQYF. In DNA form, the CDR3 reads TGTGCCAGCAGCATCCTCCCGGACGCCCCCTACGAGCAGTACTTC. This sequence joins TRBV11-2 and TRBJ2-7; D ambiguous. Trimming pared 5 bases from V and 2 bases from J, leaving 16 bases between. Germline V CDR1 and CDR2: SGHAT, FQNNGV. This CDR3 is 15 amino acids long.

The chain couples TRBV19 to TRBJ2-1, with D possibly TRBD2 on 6 matching bases. The germline V gene has CDR1 LNHDA and CDR2 SQIVND (reference sequence). This CDR3 comprises 14 residues. Trimming pared 1 base from V and 6 bases from J, leaving 10 bases between. The DNA of the CDR3 is TGTGCCAGTAGTATAGGAAGACTAGTCAATGAGCAGTTCTTC. Its translation is CASSIGRLVNEQFF. The variable domain in full, with the rest retrieved from reference TRBV19 and TRBJ2-1, is DGGITQSPKYLFRKEGQNVTLSCEQNLNHDAMYWYRQDPGQGLRLIYYSQIVNDFQKGDIAEGYSVSREKKESFPLTVTSAQKNPTAFYLCASSIGRLVNEQFFGPGTRLTVL.

This clone came up a few times. The J gene is TRBJ2-7, the V gene TRBV10-1; 10 bases are shared with TRBD2. With V trimmed by 4 bases and J by 2 bases, 5 bases remained unmatched. The length of the CDR3 is 15 residues. Germline V gives CDR1 WNHNN, CDR2 SYGVQD (reference sequence). This CDR3 is CASSGLAGGPYEQYF. DNA of the CDR3: TGCGCCAGCAGTGGCTTAGCGGGAGGTCCCTACGAGCAGTACTTC.

The chain carries TRBV18 and TRBJ2-7; D might be TRBD1 (5 bases). In germline, CDR1 is KGHSH, CDR2 LQKENI. The CDR3 runs to 14 residues. Trimming removed 2 bases from V and 6 bases from J, with 14 bases in between. In DNA, the CDR3 is TGTGCCAGCTCACCAAGTGCCGACAGTAGCGAGCAGTACTTC. Protein product: CASSPSADSSEQYF.

V usage is TRBV19 and J usage is TRBJ1-5, with D perhaps TRBD1 (5 bases). This CDR3 is built from 14 residues. Germline V gene sequence: CDR1 LNHDA, CDR2 SQIVND (reference sequence). Deletions cut 3 bases from V and 4 bases from J, with 10 bases between. The CDR3 sequence is CASSMGGENQPQHF. CDR3 DNA: TGTGCCAGTAGTATGGGAGGGGAAAATCAGCCCCAGCATTTT.

The CDR3 DNA sequence: TGTGCCAGCAGTGCCGGCGGCTACACAGATACGCAGTATTTT. Translated: CASSAGGYTDTQYF. The V gene is TRBV6-2 or TRBV6-3, the J gene TRBJ2-3, with D unclear. The CDR3 extends over 14 amino acids. The germline V gene encodes CDR1 MNHEY and CDR2 SVGEGT. Trimming stripped 5 bases from V and 2 bases from J, with 11 bases between.

The CDR3 DNA sequence: TGTGCCAGCAGTCCGGGACTAGCGGGAGGGTCCTACGAGCAGTACTTC. Its protein product is CASSPGLAGGSYEQYF. This chain connects TRBV28 to TRBJ2-7; 16 positions match TRBD2. CDR1 and CDR2 from the germline V gene are MDHEN and SYDVKM. Losses at the gene ends were 5 bases for V and 1 base for J; bases not matched to a gene: 2. The CDR3 covers 16 residues.

The genes are TRBV24-1 and TRBJ2-3, with 8 bases identical to TRBD2. Germline V gene lookup returns CDR1 KGHDR and CDR2 SFDVKD. The CDR3 is made up of 16 amino acids. V lost 0 bases to trimming and J lost 4 bases; unmatched junction nucleotides: 5. The CDR3 DNA is TGTGCCACCAGTGATTTGACGGGAGGGCCGGCAGATACGCAGTATTTT. Amino acids: CATSDLTGGPADTQYF.

The chain carries TRBV5-1 and TRBJ2-1; 10 bases are a match to TRBD1. V gave up 3 bases and J gave up 6 bases; unmatched junction bases: 6. Germline CDR1 SGHRS, CDR2 YFSETQ. The CDR3 runs 15 residues. Here the CDR3 DNA reads TGCGCCAGCAGCTATGGACAGGGGGGGAGCAATGAGCAGTTCTTC. Amino acid sequence: CASSYGQGGSNEQFF.

The chain has TRBV2 and TRBJ1-2, with D possibly being TRBD1 (6 bases). CDR1 and CDR2 from the germline V gene are SNHLY and FYNNEI. Trimming pared 2 bases from V and 4 bases from J, leaving 14 bases between. This CDR3 is built from 15 residues. This CDR3 is CASSEREGRGYGYTF. CDR3 coding DNA: TGTGCCAGCAGTGAAAGAGAGGGCAGGGGCTATGGCTACACCTTC.

The CDR3 bases are TGTGCCAGCAGTATTCCTACAGGGGTAGTTACTGAAGCTTTCTTT. Protein sequence: CASSIPTGVVTEAFF. V is TRBV28 and J is TRBJ1-1; 7 nucleotides line up with TRBD1. Losses at the gene ends were 5 bases for V and 5 bases for J; bases not matched to a gene: 11. The CDR3 sequence is 15 residues long. CDR1 is MDHEN, CDR2 SYDVKM, per germline.

The chain employs TRBV11-3 and TRBJ2-1, with a possible D match to TRBD2 (6 bases). V was cut by 7 bases and J by 7 bases, with 11 bases left in between. Germline values: CDR1 SGHNT, CDR2 YENEEA. The CDR3 has 12 residues. CDR3 in DNA: TGTGCCAGCACTGGGGCGGGGAATGAGCAGTTCTTC. It codes for CASTGAGNEQFF.

The CDR3 coding sequence is TGTGCCAGCAGCGTCTTAGCGGGATCAGATACGCAGTATTTT. This gives the protein CASSVLAGSDTQYF. The chain recombines TRBV7-3 with TRBJ2-3; TRBD2 agrees at 8 bases. Germline assignment: CDR1 SGHTA and CDR2 FQGTGA. The CDR3 is 14 amino acids. V lost 5 bases and J lost 4; bases outside the gene matches: 5.

This chain uses TRBV7-2 with TRBJ1-2; a possible D gene is TRBD1 (5 bases). V was shortened by 7 bases and J by 5 bases, with 20 bases between the two germline ends. The CDR3 contains 15 residues. Germline lookup yields CDR1 SGHTA and CDR2 FQGNSA. The DNA for the CDR3 is TGTGCCAGCACTCTCCCGGGACGGGGTTATTATGGCTACACCTTC. As protein: CASTLPGRGYYGYTF.

This chain uses TRBV18 with TRBJ1-1; D is undetermined. The V gene's germline CDR1 is KGHSH and CDR2 LQKENI. The CDR3 is made up of 14 amino acids. V gave up 2 bases and J gave up 3 bases, with 10 bases separating them. The CDR3 DNA reads TGTGCCAGCTCACCAGGGCTGCGGGACACTGAAGCTTTCTTT. Its protein product is CASSPGLRDTEAFF.